The rows below give T cell receptor beta chains drawn from one sample of a study of blood T cell repertoires in COVID-19. The data were produced by immunoSEQ multiplex PCR, yet TCRdb's version contains in-frame clones alone and is incomplete. The sample holds hundreds of thousands of clones, roughly 90% seen once. Sample: peripheral blood. The receptors were gathered from a man aged 55 to 70 who had recovered from COVID-19. CDR3s include the opening cysteine and the closing phenylalanine or tryptophan. A D gene is named only where the DNA matches it firmly. Where a row states a size, it is once, few, many or the class of an expanded clone; other rows omit it.

d_call j_call v_call clone_size cdr3_length cdr3_nt cdr3_aa
TRBD2 TRBJ2-7 TRBV18 NA 14 TGTGCCAGCTCGCTGGGACTAGCGGGAGCCGAGCAGTACTTC CASSLGLAGAEQYF
NA TRBJ1-2 TRBV14 NA 14 TGTGCCAGCAGCCAAGTTCAGGGGATCTATGGCTACACCTTC CASSQVQGIYGYTF
TRBD1 TRBJ1-2 TRBV9 NA 15 TGTGCCTCATCCCGAGAGGGACAGGGTAACTATGGCTACACCTTC CASSREGQGNYGYTF
NA TRBJ1-6 TRBV19 NA 13 TGTGCCAGTAGTATCGACACTAATTCACCCCTCCACTTT CASSIDTNSPLHF
TRBD1 TRBJ1-6 TRBV18 NA 17 TGTGCCAGCTCATCATTACAGGGGGCATCCTATAATTCACCCCTCCACTTT CASSSLQGASYNSPLHF
NA TRBJ1-1 TRBV30 NA 14 TGTGCCTGGAGTGCATCAACAGGGAACACTGAAGCTTTCTTT CAWSASTGNTEAFF
TRBD2 TRBJ2-3 TRBV3-1/TRBV3-2 NA 15 TGTGCCAGCAGCCCCCGACTAGCCGGCACAGATACGCAGTATTTT CASSPRLAGTDTQYF
NA TRBJ2-1 TRBV27 once 16 TGTGCCAGCAGACAAGGGGGGGTAGAGCCCTACAATGAGCAGTTCTTC CASRQGGVEPYNEQFF
TRBD2 TRBJ2-3 TRBV6-2/TRBV6-3 NA 16 TGTGCCAGCAGCCCTCGACTAGCGGGAGGGGTAGATACGCAGTATTTT CASSPRLAGGVDTQYF
NA TRBJ2-7 TRBV29-1 once 12 TGCAGCGCCTTGGCTGGCTCCTACGAGCAGTACTTC CSALAGSYEQYF
TRBD1 TRBJ1-2 TRBV29-1 NA 14 TGCAGCGTTGAGGATTGGGACAGGAACTATGGCTACACCTTC CSVEDWDRNYGYTF
NA TRBJ1-4 TRBV18 NA 15 TGTGCCAGCTCAGGATTCAACCTCGGGAATGAAAAACTGTTTTTT CASSGFNLGNEKLFF
NA TRBJ2-1 TRBV19 few 15 TGTGCCAGTAGTATCGTATCGGGCGGGACTCGTGAGCAGTTCTTC CASSIVSGGTREQFF
TRBD2 TRBJ2-7 TRBV19 NA 13 TGTGCCAGTAGTAATCTAGCGGGGGACGAGCAGTACTTC CASSNLAGDEQYF
NA TRBJ1-1 TRBV19 NA 14 TGTGCCAGTAGTATAGCCAGGGTATCCACTGAAGCTTTCTTT CASSIARVSTEAFF
NA TRBJ2-7 TRBV28 NA 12 TGTGCCAGCAGTTTTAGGACACGCGAGCAGTACTTC CASSFRTREQYF
NA TRBJ2-1 TRBV5-1 NA 14 TGCGCCAGCAGCCACCTGCAGGGGCGGAATGAGCAGTTCTTC CASSHLQGRNEQFF
TRBD1 TRBJ2-1 TRBV2 NA 13 TGTGCCAGCAGCGGACAGGGGTACAATGAGCAGTTCTTC CASSGQGYNEQFF
NA TRBJ1-2 TRBV27 once 13 TGTGCCAGCACCAAGAGCGGGGGGGGTGGCTACACCTTC CASTKSGGGGYTF
TRBD1 TRBJ2-2 TRBV2 NA 15 TGTGCCAGCAGTTCCCGACAGGGGAGGACCGGGGAGCTGTTTTTT CASSSRQGRTGELFF
NA TRBJ2-5 TRBV11-2 NA 17 TGTGCCAGCAGCTTAGGGAGGGGCAGGGACAGCAAAGAGACCCAGTACTTC CASSLGRGRDSKETQYF
TRBD1 TRBJ2-3 TRBV28 NA 15 TGTGCCAGCAGTTTAGGGGACAGGGGCACAGATACGCAGTATTTT CASSLGDRGTDTQYF
NA TRBJ1-3 TRBV6-2/TRBV6-3 NA 16 TGTGCCAGCAGTTACTCGGGACACCTTCTTGGAAACACCATATATTTT CASSYSGHLLGNTIYF
NA TRBJ1-1 TRBV14 NA 14 TGTGCCAGCAGCCGAGGGGGGGGAACGACTGAAGCTTTCTTT CASSRGGGTTEAFF
NA TRBJ2-5 TRBV9 NA 14 TGTGCCAGCAGCCCTCTAGGGGCAGGAGAGACCCAGTACTTC CASSPLGAGETQYF
NA TRBJ1-2 TRBV18 NA 13 TGTGCCAGCTCACCAGCGGCTAACTATGGCTACACCTTC CASSPAANYGYTF
NA TRBJ1-2 TRBV10-3 NA 14 TGTGCCATCAGTGACAGGAACTCTAACTATGGCTACACCTTC CAISDRNSNYGYTF
NA TRBJ1-5 TRBV6-5 NA 16 TGTGCCAGCAGTTACTCTGGGCAGGGAAGCAATCAGCCCCAGCATTTT CASSYSGQGSNQPQHF
NA TRBJ1-6 TRBV3-1/TRBV3-2 few 15 TGTGCCAGCAGCCAAGAGCCCCCGGGATATTCACCCCTCCACTTT CASSQEPPGYSPLHF
TRBD2 TRBJ2-1 TRBV20-1 NA 14 TGCAGTGCTAGTCCGGGGGGGCTCGGTAATGAGCAGTTCTTC CSASPGGLGNEQFF
TRBD1 TRBJ2-1 TRBV24-1 NA 17 TGTGCCACCAGTGATTTGAAAGGTGCAGGGGGTAGGAATGAGCAGTTCTTC CATSDLKGAGGRNEQFF
NA TRBJ2-7 TRBV18 NA 12 TGTGCCAGCTCACCCGACAGCTACGAGCAGTACTTC CASSPDSYEQYF
NA TRBJ1-1 TRBV10-3 once 12 TGTGCCATCAGTGACGGAAGGGGAGAAGCTTTCTTT CAISDGRGEAFF
TRBD1 TRBJ1-5 TRBV28 NA 15 TGTGCCAGCAGTTTCGGACAGGGCGTCTATCAGCCCCAGCATTTT CASSFGQGVYQPQHF
TRBD2 TRBJ2-1 TRBV7-2 NA 15 TGTGCCAGCAGCTTATTGCTAGCGGGAGGGGGTGAGCAGTTCTTC CASSLLLAGGGEQFF
NA TRBJ2-7 TRBV5-1 NA 13 TGCGCCAGCAGTCCGGGGGACTCCTACGAGCAGTACTTC CASSPGDSYEQYF
TRBD1 TRBJ2-7 TRBV5-4 NA 13 TGTGCCAGCAGCCCGACAGGGGCCGGCGAGCAGTACTTC CASSPTGAGEQYF
NA TRBJ2-2 TRBV27 NA 13 TGTGCCAGCAGGGGAGCGTACACCGGGGAGCTGTTTTTT CASRGAYTGELFF
TRBD1 TRBJ2-5 TRBV15 NA 16 TGTGCCACCAGCAGAGAAGGGACAGGGGGCGGTGAGACCCAGTACTTC CATSREGTGGGETQYF